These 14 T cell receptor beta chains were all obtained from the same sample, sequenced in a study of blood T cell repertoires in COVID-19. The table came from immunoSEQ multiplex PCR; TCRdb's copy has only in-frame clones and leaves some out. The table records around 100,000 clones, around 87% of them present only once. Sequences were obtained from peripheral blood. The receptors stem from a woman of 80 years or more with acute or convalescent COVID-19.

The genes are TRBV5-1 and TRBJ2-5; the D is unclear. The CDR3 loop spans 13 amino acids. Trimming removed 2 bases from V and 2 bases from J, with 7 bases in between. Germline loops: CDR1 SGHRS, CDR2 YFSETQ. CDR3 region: CASSFWQQETQYF. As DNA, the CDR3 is TGCGCCAGCAGCTTCTGGCAGCAAGAGACCCAGTACTTC. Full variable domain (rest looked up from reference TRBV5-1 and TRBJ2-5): KAGVTQTPRYLIKTRGQQVTLSCSPISGHRSVSWYQQTPGQGLQFLFEYFSETQRNKGNFPGRFSGRQFSNSRSEMNVSTLELGDSALYLCASSFWQQETQYFGPGTRLLVL.

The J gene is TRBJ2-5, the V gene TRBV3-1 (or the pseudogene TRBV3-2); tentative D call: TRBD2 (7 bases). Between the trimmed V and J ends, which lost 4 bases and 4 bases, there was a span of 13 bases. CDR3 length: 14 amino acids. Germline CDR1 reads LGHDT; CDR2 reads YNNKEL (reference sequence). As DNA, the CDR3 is TGTGCCAGCAGCCCAGCCGGGGGGCGAGAGACCCAGTACTTC. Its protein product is CASSPAGGRETQYF.

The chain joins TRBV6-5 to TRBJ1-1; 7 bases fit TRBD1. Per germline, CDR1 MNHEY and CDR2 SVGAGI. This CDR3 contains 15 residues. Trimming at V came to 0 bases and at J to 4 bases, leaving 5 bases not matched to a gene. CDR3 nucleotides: TGTGCCAGCAGTTACTCGAGGGGGCTTAGCACTGAAGCTTTCTTT. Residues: CASSYSRGLSTEAFF.

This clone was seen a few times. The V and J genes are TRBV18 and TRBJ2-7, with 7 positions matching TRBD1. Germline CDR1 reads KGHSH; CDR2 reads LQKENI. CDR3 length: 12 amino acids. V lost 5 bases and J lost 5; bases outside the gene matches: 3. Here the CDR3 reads CASSKDRDEQYF. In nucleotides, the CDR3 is TGTGCCAGCTCAAAAGACAGGGACGAGCAGTACTTC. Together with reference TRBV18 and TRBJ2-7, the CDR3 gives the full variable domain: NAGVMQNPRHLVRRRGQEARLRCSPMKGHSHVYWYRQLPEEGLKFMVYLQKENIIDESGMPKERFSAEFPKEGPSILRIQQVVRGDSAAYFCASSKDRDEQYFGPGTRLTVT.

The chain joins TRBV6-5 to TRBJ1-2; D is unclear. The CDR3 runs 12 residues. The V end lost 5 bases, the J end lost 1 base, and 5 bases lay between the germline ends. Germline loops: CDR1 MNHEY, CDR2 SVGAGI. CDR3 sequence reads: CASSPGNYGYTF. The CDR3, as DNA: TGTGCCAGCAGTCCAGGTAACTATGGCTACACCTTC.

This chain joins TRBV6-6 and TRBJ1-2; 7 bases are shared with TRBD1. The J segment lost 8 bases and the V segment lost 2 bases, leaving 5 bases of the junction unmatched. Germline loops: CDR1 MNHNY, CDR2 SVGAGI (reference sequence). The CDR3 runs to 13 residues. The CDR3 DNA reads TGTGCCAGCAGTTACACAGGGGAATGGGGCTACACCTTC. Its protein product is CASSYTGEWGYTF.

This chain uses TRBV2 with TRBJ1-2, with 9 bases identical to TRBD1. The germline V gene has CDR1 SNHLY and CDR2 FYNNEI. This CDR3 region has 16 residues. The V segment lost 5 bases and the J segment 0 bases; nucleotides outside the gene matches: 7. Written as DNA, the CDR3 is TGTGCCAGCAGTCCGGACAGGGGAGTACCTAACTATGGCTACACCTTC. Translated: CASSPDRGVPNYGYTF.

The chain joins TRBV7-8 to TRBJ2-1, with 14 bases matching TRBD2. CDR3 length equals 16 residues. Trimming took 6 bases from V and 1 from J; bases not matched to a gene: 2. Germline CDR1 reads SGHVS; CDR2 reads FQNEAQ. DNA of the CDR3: TGTGCCAGCAGGAGGACTAGCGGGGGGTCCTACAATGAGCAGTTCTTC. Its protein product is CASRRTSGGSYNEQFF.

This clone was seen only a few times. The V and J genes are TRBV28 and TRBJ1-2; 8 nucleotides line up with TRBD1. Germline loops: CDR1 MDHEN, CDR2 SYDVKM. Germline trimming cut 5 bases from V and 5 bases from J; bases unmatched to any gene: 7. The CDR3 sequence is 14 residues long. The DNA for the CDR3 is TGTGCCAGCAGTCCCAGGGGGCTATGGTATGGCTACACCTTC. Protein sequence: CASSPRGLWYGYTF.

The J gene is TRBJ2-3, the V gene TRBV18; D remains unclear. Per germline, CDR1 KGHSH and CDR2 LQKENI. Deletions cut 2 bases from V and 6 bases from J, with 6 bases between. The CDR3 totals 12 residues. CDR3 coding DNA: TGTGCCAGCTCACCAATGGAGGATACGCAGTATTTT. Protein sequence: CASSPMEDTQYF.

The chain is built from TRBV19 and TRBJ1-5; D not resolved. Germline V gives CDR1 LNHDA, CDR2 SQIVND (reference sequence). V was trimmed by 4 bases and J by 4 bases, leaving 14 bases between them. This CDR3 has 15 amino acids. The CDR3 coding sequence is TGTGCCAGTAGTAAATTGGGCCAGTCTAATCAGCCCCAGCATTTT. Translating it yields CASSKLGQSNQPQHF.

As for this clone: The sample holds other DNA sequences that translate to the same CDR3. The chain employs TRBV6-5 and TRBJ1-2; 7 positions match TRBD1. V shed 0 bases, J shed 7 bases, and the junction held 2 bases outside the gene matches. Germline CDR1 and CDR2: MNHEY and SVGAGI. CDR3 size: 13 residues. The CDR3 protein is CASSYSGGSGYTF. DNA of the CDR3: TGTGCCAGCAGTTACTCAGGGGGCAGTGGCTACACCTTC.

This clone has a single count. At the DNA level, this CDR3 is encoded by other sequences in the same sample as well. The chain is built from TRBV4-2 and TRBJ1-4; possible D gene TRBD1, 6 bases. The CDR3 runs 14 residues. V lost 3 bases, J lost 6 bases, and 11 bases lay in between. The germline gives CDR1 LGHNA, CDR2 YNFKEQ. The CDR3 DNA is TGTGCCAGCAGCCAGGGGGGGCTCGATGAAAAACTGTTTTTT. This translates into CASSQGGLDEKLFF.

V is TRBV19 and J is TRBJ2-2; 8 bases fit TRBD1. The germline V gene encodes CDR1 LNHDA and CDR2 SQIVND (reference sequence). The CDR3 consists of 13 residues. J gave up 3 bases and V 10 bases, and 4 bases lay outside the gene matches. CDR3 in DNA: TGTGCCACCGGACAGGGATACACCGGGGAGCTGTTTTTT. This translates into CATGQGYTGELFF.